Listed below are T cell receptor beta chains from one sample, sequenced in a study of cytomegalovirus exposure and HLA in healthy donors. The method was immunoSEQ multiplex PCR; TCRdb's version includes in-frame clones alone and lacks a portion of them. The repertoire table contains around 64,000 clones. Sequenced: PBMCs. The receptors here all came from a female donor in good health and CMV-seropositive. Each CDR3 is given with its conserved first and last residue. Fields, in order: clone size, D gene, J gene, V gene, CDR3 protein, CDR3 DNA. D genes are given only for firm matches. A clone size is listed for some rows: how often the clone was seen (once, few, many), or a class if it is expanded.

>.|TRBD1|TRBJ1-3|TRBV19
CASRSRGQGSGNTIYF
TGTGCCAGCAGAAGCCGGGGACAGGGCTCTGGAAACACCATATATTTT
>.|TRBD1|TRBJ2-5|TRBV4-2
CASSPGTGNQETQYF
TGTGCCAGCAGCCCTGGGACAGGGAACCAAGAGACCCAGTACTTC
>.|TRBD2|TRBJ2-3|TRBV5-1
CASSLTTGGPPDTQYF
TGCGCCAGCAGCTTAACGACGGGGGGGCCTCCAGATACGCAGTATTTT
>.|.|TRBJ2-1|TRBV7-9
CASSLSGGSYNEQFF
TGTGCCAGCAGCTTATCCGGGGGTTCCTACAATGAGCAGTTCTTC
>.|TRBD1|TRBJ2-7|TRBV18
CASSPQGAPNVYEQYF
TGTGCCAGCTCTCCACAGGGGGCTCCTAACGTCTACGAGCAGTACTTC
>.|.|TRBJ1-5|TRBV7-8
CASSLAEIGQPQHF
TGTGCCAGCAGCTTAGCAGAGATCGGTCAGCCCCAGCATTTT
>.|.|TRBJ1-2|TRBV28
CASSPLGQGPNYGYTF
TGTGCCAGCAGTCCGTTGGGGCAGGGGCCTAACTATGGCTACACCTTC
>.|.|TRBJ1-5|TRBV19
CASSLSHRLGRPQHF
TGTGCCAGTAGTCTTTCCCATCGGTTGGGGCGGCCCCAGCATTTT
>.|.|TRBJ2-1|TRBV6-4
CASSETPGVWADEQFF
TGTGCCAGCAGTGAAACCCCAGGGGTATGGGCAGATGAGCAGTTCTTC
>.|.|TRBJ1-5|TRBV28
CASSTLRQAYSNQPQHF
TGTGCCAGCAGTACCCTCCGACAGGCTTATAGCAATCAGCCCCAGCATTTT
>.|TRBD1|TRBJ1-2|TRBV6-4
CASSQTGTNYGYTF
TGTGCCAGCTCCCAGACAGGGACTAACTATGGCTACACCTTC
>.|.|TRBJ2-1|TRBV4-1
CASSQAAGESSYNEQFF
TGCGCCAGCAGCCAAGCGGCTGGGGAGAGCTCCTACAATGAGCAGTTCTTC
>.|.|TRBJ2-3|TRBV29-1
CSVSADTQYF
TGCAGCGTAAGCGCAGATACGCAGTATTTT
>.|TRBD1|TRBJ1-2|TRBV2
CASRGTGRDGYTF
TGTGCCAGCAGGGGGACAGGGAGGGATGGCTACACCTTC
>.|TRBD1|TRBJ1-1|TRBV28
CASSFWDRGVWEAFF
TGTGCCAGCAGTTTCTGGGACAGGGGGGTTTGGGAAGCTTTCTTT
>.|TRBD2|TRBJ2-7|TRBV6-5
CASSYAASGSAYEQYF
TGTGCCAGCAGTTACGCAGCTAGCGGGAGCGCCTACGAGCAGTACTTC
>.|TRBD1|TRBJ2-7|TRBV7-9
CASSPSGGRYEQYF
TGTGCCAGCAGCCCCTCAGGGGGTCGGTACGAGCAGTACTTC
>.|TRBD1|TRBJ2-7|TRBV6-1
CASSEAQGSAYEQYF
TGTGCCAGCAGTGAAGCACAGGGGAGCGCCTACGAGCAGTACTTC
>.|.|TRBJ1-6|TRBV28
CASSRDSLSPLHF
TGTGCCAGCAGTCGCGACTCCCTTTCACCCCTCCACTTT
>.|TRBD1|TRBJ1-2|TRBV25-1
CASSSRDRAGYTF
TGTGCCAGCAGCTCTCGGGACAGGGCTGGCTACACCTTC
>.|TRBD2|TRBJ2-4|TRBV5-1
CATPRGGAKNIQYF
TGCGCCACCCCACGGGGAGGGGCCAAAAACATTCAGTACTTC
>.|.|TRBJ2-1|TRBV9
CASSVDSGAEQFF
TGTGCCAGCAGCGTAGATTCAGGGGCGGAGCAGTTCTTC
>.|.|TRBJ1-2|TRBV20-1
CSASRSGYTF
TGCAGTGCTAGTCGTTCGGGCTACACCTTC
>.|TRBD1|TRBJ1-4|TRBV5-6
CASSSGQGSEKLFF
TGTGCCAGCAGCTCGGGACAGGGGAGTGAAAAACTGTTTTTT
>.|.|TRBJ1-2|TRBV28
CASSTGPLDYGYTF
TGTGCCAGCAGTACAGGACCTTTAGACTATGGCTACACCTTC
>medium-sized|.|TRBJ2-1|TRBV6-4
CASSESQGRDEQFF
TGTGCCAGCAGCGAATCCCAGGGGAGAGATGAGCAGTTCTTC
>.|TRBD1|TRBJ1-2|TRBV14
CASSPRTGHGYTF
TGTGCCAGCAGCCCTCGGACAGGGCATGGCTACACCTTC
>.|TRBD1|TRBJ1-2|TRBV10-3
CAISPSGGERVDGYTF
TGTGCCATCAGTCCCTCAGGGGGCGAAAGGGTGGATGGCTACACCTTC
>.|.|TRBJ2-2|TRBV5-1
CASSLAEGNTGELFF
TGCGCCAGCAGCTTGGCCGAGGGGAACACCGGGGAGCTGTTTTTT
>.|TRBD1|TRBJ1-2|TRBV19
CASSSTQGAQNGYTF
TGTGCCAGTAGTTCGACCCAGGGGGCGCAAAATGGCTACACCTTC
>.|TRBD2|TRBJ2-7|TRBV28
CATREREVYHEQYF
TGTGCCACCCGAGAGCGGGAGGTGTACCACGAGCAGTACTTC
>.|.|TRBJ2-4|TRBV6-1
CASSERSGLLAKNIQYF
TGTGCCAGCAGTGAAAGAAGTGGGCTACTAGCCAAAAACATTCAGTACTTC
>.|.|TRBJ1-5|TRBV29-1
CSALDGINQPQHF
TGCAGCGCCCTAGACGGAATCAATCAGCCCCAGCATTTT
>.|.|TRBJ1-1|TRBV6-5
CASSGLGEAFF
TGTGCCAGCAGCGGTCTAGGCGAAGCTTTCTTT
>.|.|TRBJ1-1|TRBV29-1
CSVSGAGTEAFF
TGCAGCGTTTCAGGGGCAGGCACTGAAGCTTTCTTT
>.|.|TRBJ2-7|TRBV19
CASSIAEGEPYEQYF
TGTGCCAGTAGTATAGCTGAGGGGGAGCCCTACGAGCAGTACTTC
>.|.|TRBJ2-3|TRBV29-1
CSGQDFLRADTQYF
TGCAGCGGCCAGGACTTCTTGAGGGCAGATACGCAGTATTTT
>.|TRBD2|TRBJ2-2|TRBV6-6
CASSYGTSGAPGELFF
TGTGCCAGCAGTTACGGGACTAGCGGGGCCCCTGGGGAGCTGTTTTTT
>.|.|TRBJ1-2|TRBV9
CASSQLRYGYTF
TGTGCCAGCAGCCAACTGAGGTATGGCTACACCTTC
>.|TRBD1|TRBJ1-2|TRBV19
CASSDIRQGGYGYTF
TGTGCCAGTAGCGATATCCGACAGGGGGGCTATGGCTACACCTTC
>.|TRBD2|TRBJ2-1|TRBV10-1
CASTDGTSADNEQFF
TGCGCCAGCACGGACGGGACTAGCGCCGACAATGAGCAGTTCTTC
>.|.|TRBJ1-4|TRBV2
CASKADIGNEKLFF
TGTGCCAGCAAGGCGGACATCGGAAATGAAAAACTGTTTTTT
>.|.|TRBJ2-1|TRBV13
CASSYDNSYYNEQFF
TGTGCCAGCAGCTATGACAACAGCTACTACAATGAGCAGTTCTTC
>.|.|TRBJ1-6|TRBV19
CASSTRGSGNNSPLHF
TGTGCCAGTAGTACCCGCGGATCGGGTAATAATTCACCCCTACACTTT
>.|.|TRBJ1-2|TRBV11-2
CASSPIQRREANYGYTF
TGTGCCAGCAGCCCGATCCAAAGGAGGGAAGCTAACTATGGCTACACCTTC
>.|.|TRBJ1-6|TRBV5-1
CASSLGGAGTNSPLHF
TGCGCCAGCAGCTTGGGGGGCGCAGGGACAAATTCACCCCTCCACTTT
>.|.|TRBJ2-1|TRBV29-1
CSVGDNEQFF
TGCAGCGTAGGGGACAATGAGCAGTTCTTC
>.|.|TRBJ2-3|TRBV11-3
CASRAGLTDTQYF
TGTGCCAGTCGGGCGGGATTAACAGATACGCAGTATTTT
>.|.|TRBJ2-7|TRBV7-2
CASSFHQGPYEQYF
TGTGCCAGCAGCTTCCATCAGGGCCCCTACGAGCAGTACTTC
>.|.|TRBJ1-1|TRBV30
CAWGIPGHTNTEAFF
TGTGCCTGGGGCATACCGGGACATACGAACACTGAAGCTTTCTTT